The 16 T cell receptor beta chains given below trace back to one sample, sequenced in a study of blood T cell repertoires in COVID-19. Data came from immunoSEQ multiplex PCR; TCRdb stores just in-frame clones and leaves some out. Among roughly 260,000 clones listed, about 90% were seen once. The sequencing sample was made of peripheral blood. These receptors all stem from a woman aged 45-59 years with acute or convalescent COVID-19.

This sequence joins TRBV7-9 and TRBJ2-1; D not resolved. CDR3 length equals 14 residues. In germline, CDR1 is SEHNR, CDR2 FQNEAQ (reference sequence). The ends were cut back, 2 bases at V and 6 bases at J, with 11 bases in the middle. The CDR3 here is CASSLLGVINEQFF. CDR3 in DNA: TGTGCCAGCAGCTTATTAGGAGTGATCAATGAGCAGTTCTTC.

This clone has only one observation. The CDR3 DNA sequence: TGTGCCAGCAGTGAGAGACATAGCGGAGGGGCCTACGAGCAGTACTTC. It is translated as CASSERHSGGAYEQYF. The chain is built from TRBV6-1 and TRBJ2-7; tentatively, D is TRBD2 (6 bases). This CDR3 has 16 amino acids. Germline CDR1 reads MNHNS; CDR2 reads SASEGT. Between the trimmed V and J ends, which lost 3 bases and 2 bases, there was a span of 17 bases.

The chain employs TRBV30 and TRBJ1-1; TRBD1 agrees at 9 bases. Trimming took 5 bases from V and 0 from J; bases not matched to a gene: 4. Per the germline V gene, CDR1 is GTSNPN and CDR2 is SVGIG (reference sequence). The CDR3 is made up of 14 amino acids. CDR3: CAWGTGPMNTEAFF. The CDR3 DNA is TGTGCCTGGGGGACAGGGCCTATGAACACTGAAGCTTTCTTT. The full variable domain, in which reference TRBV30 and TRBJ1-1 provide the parts outside the CDR3, is SQTIHQWPATLVQPVGSPLSLECTVEGTSNPNLYWYRQAAGRGLQLLFYSVGIGQISSEVPQNLSASRPQDRQFILSSKKLLLSDSGFYLCAWGTGPMNTEAFFGQGTRLTVV.

This clone has only one observation. The J gene is TRBJ2-2, the V gene TRBV25-1, with TRBD2 matching 12 bases. Trimming took 3 bases from V and 4 from J; bases not matched to a gene: 0. The germline gives CDR1 MGHDK, CDR2 SYGVNS. This CDR3 spans 15 amino acids. The CDR3, as DNA: TGTGCCAGCAGTGAGGGACTAGCGGGCACCGGGGAGCTGTTTTTT. It encodes CASSEGLAGTGELFF.

A few counts support this clone. The V call is TRBV4-1, the J call TRBJ1-2, with 7 bases aligning to TRBD1. J was trimmed by 3 bases and V by 1 base; bases with no gene match: 5. This CDR3 has 15 residues. The V gene's germline CDR1 is MGHRA and CDR2 YSYEKL. The CDR3 nucleotides read TGCGCCAGCAGCCAAGTCATCCAGGGGGACTATGGCTACACCTTC. This translates into CASSQVIQGDYGYTF.

The V call is TRBV5-1, the J call TRBJ2-1, with 9 bases aligning to TRBD1. CDR3 length: 17 residues. CDR1 is SGHRS and CDR2 is YFSETQ in the germline V gene. The V and J ends lost 0 bases and 7 bases, in that order; junction bases with no gene match: 11. CDR3 sequence: CASSLGLRTGVGNEQFF. The CDR3 DNA is TGCGCCAGCAGCTTGGGTCTGAGGACAGGGGTAGGGAATGAGCAGTTCTTC.

CDR3 in amino acids: CASSVAGLPYNEQFF. For the CDR3, the DNA is TGTGCCAGCAGCGTCGCTGGACTCCCCTACAATGAGCAGTTCTTC. V gene TRBV9 combines with J gene TRBJ2-1, with D perhaps TRBD2 (5 bases). The CDR3 is 15 residues long. Deletions cut 2 bases from V and 2 bases from J, with 11 bases between. Looked up from germline, CDR1 is SGDLS and CDR2 is YYNGEE.

The chain employs TRBV3-1 (or the pseudogene TRBV3-2) and TRBJ2-3, with 7 bases that match TRBD2. Trimming took 2 bases from V and 3 from J; bases not matched to a gene: 11. CDR1 and CDR2 (germline): LGHDT, YNNKEL (reference sequence). This CDR3 spans 17 amino acids. This CDR3 reads CASSQFGSGKPTDTQYF. The CDR3 DNA sequence: TGTGCCAGCAGCCAATTCGGAAGCGGGAAGCCTACAGATACGCAGTATTTT.

The chain carries TRBV27 and TRBJ2-1, with TRBD2 matching 12 bases. This CDR3 comprises 15 residues. V trimming: 9 bases; J trimming: 7 bases; junction bases outside the gene matches: 10. Germline CDR1 MNHEY, CDR2 SMNVEV (reference sequence). CDR3 sequence reads: CASKGFGLAGNEQFF. CDR3 sequence (DNA): TGTGCCAGTAAGGGATTCGGACTAGCGGGAAATGAGCAGTTCTTC.

The chain joins TRBV7-8 to TRBJ1-5, with 7 bases matching TRBD1. Germline CDR1 reads SGHVS; CDR2 reads FQNEAQ. Losses at the gene ends were 5 bases for V and 5 bases for J; bases not matched to a gene: 15. The CDR3 is 17 residues long. The CDR3 DNA sequence: TGTGCCAGCAGCCTGAGAGGGGGCGCTTTATACGATCAGCCCCAGCATTTT. It encodes CASSLRGGALYDQPQHF.

The V and J genes are TRBV7-9 and TRBJ2-5; D is undetermined. The germline CDR1 and CDR2 sequences are SEHNR and FQNEAQ (reference sequence). V was cut by 2 bases and J by 2 bases, with 12 bases left in between. There are 15 residues in the CDR3. CDR3 amino acids: CASSLWLSAQETQYF. The DNA of the CDR3 is TGTGCCAGCAGCTTATGGTTGTCAGCGCAAGAGACCCAGTACTTC.

The chain recombines TRBV3-1 (or the pseudogene TRBV3-2) with TRBJ2-7; no firm D call. Germline lookup yields CDR1 LGHDT and CDR2 YNNKEL (reference sequence). V shed 2 bases and J shed 0 bases, with 8 bases lying between them. The CDR3 contains 14 residues. CDR3 coding DNA: TGTGCCAGCAGCCAACCGCGGAGCTCCTACGAGCAGTACTTC. This codes for CASSQPRSSYEQYF.

This clone showed up just a few times. This chain uses TRBV30 with TRBJ1-1; D is perhaps TRBD1 (6 bases). Trimming shortened V by 2 bases and J by 0 bases, and 13 bases separated the two germline ends. The CDR3 runs to 15 residues. Germline CDR1 reads GTSNPN; CDR2 reads SVGIG (reference sequence). The CDR3, as DNA: TGTGCCTGGAGTAATAAGGGGGTAGTGAACACTGAAGCTTTCTTT. Its protein is CAWSNKGVVNTEAFF. The entire variable domain, with the rest obtained from reference TRBV30 and TRBJ1-1, is as follows: SQTIHQWPATLVQPVGSPLSLECTVEGTSNPNLYWYRQAAGRGLQLLFYSVGIGQISSEVPQNLSASRPQDRQFILSSKKLLLSDSGFYLCAWSNKGVVNTEAFFGQGTRLTVV.

This clone showed up just once. The CDR3 region is CSGRQGSNEQFF. CDR3 DNA: TGCAGCGGTCGACAGGGGAGCAATGAGCAGTTCTTC. V usage is TRBV29-1 and J usage is TRBJ2-1; 8 bases fit TRBD1. CDR3 length: 12 residues. Germline values: CDR1 SQVTM, CDR2 ANQGSEA. J gave up 6 bases and V 7 bases, and 5 bases lay outside the gene matches.

This clone appeared many times. V and J are TRBV6-5 and TRBJ1-5; no firm D call. Germline V CDR1 and CDR2: MNHEY, SVGAGI. The V end was cut by 5 bases, the J end by 7 bases, with 12 bases between. CDR3 length: 13 residues. Here the CDR3 DNA reads TGTGCCAGCAGTACTAGGGAAGGGCAGCCCCAGCATTTT. Translation: CASSTREGQPQHF.

This clone has a count of ten or more. In nucleotides, the CDR3 is TGTGCCAGCTCCCCAGGGGCCACGAACACCGGGGAGCTGTTTTTT. Protein product: CASSPGATNTGELFF. This chain links TRBV18 with TRBJ2-2; D is perhaps TRBD1 (6 bases). CDR3 length: 15 amino acids. The ends were cut back, 6 bases at V and 0 bases at J, with 11 bases in the middle. Germline values: CDR1 KGHSH, CDR2 LQKENI. Complete variable domain (other parts from reference TRBV18 and TRBJ2-2): NAGVMQNPRHLVRRRGQEARLRCSPMKGHSHVYWYRQLPEEGLKFMVYLQKENIIDESGMPKERFSAEFPKEGPSILRIQQVVRGDSAAYFCASSPGATNTGELFFGEGSRLTVL.